This entry is about one T cell receptor (beta chain). These data are taken from a study of blood T cell repertoires in COVID-19. As handled by the study authors: Quantification of nucleated cells was approximated via reference gene primer amplification. Profiling relied on immunoSEQ multiplex PCR, and the TCRdb table lists in-frame clones only, not all of them. The V and J calls and clone size were taken over from that table, and D and trimming were inferred from the DNA. Here the sample spans 200,000 to 300,000 clones, approximately 85% being singletons. In germline, CDR1 is SGHTA, CDR2 FQGNSA. V lost 5 bases to trimming and J lost 3 bases, with 8 bases between them. The CDR3 has 14 amino acids.

The sequencing input was peripheral blood. This sequence originates from a middle-aged man with COVID-19, enrolled during active disease. V usage is TRBV7-2 and J usage is TRBJ2-6; D not resolved. In nucleotides, the CDR3 is TGTGCCAGCAGCCCCAGTTATGGGGCCAACGTCCTGACTTTC. It yields the protein CASSPSYGANVLTF.